The next 31 T cell receptor beta chains were all read from a single sample in a study of metastatic and nonmetastatic thyroid tumors. With MiXCR, TCRdb reprocessed the PCR reads. The data contain approximately 15,000 clones, roughly 19% of them singletons. Patients had received no treatment of any kind before thyroid surgery. The sample was blood. All receptors come from a female donor with papillary thyroid cancer or a benign thyroid nodule (not recorded which). Some clones in this sample may be carry-over from other donors' samples.

The chain links TRBV6-9 to TRBJ1-1; TRBD1 aligns across 7 bases. CDR3 size: 16 residues. The germline V gene encodes CDR1 MNHGY and CDR2 SVAAGI. V lost 5 bases, J lost 0 bases, and 9 bases stayed unmatched. CDR3 bases: TGTGCCAGCAGTCCGAGACAGGGAACCATGAACACTGAAGCTTTCTTT. Translated: CASSPRQGTMNTEAFF.

This clone appeared many times. J is TRBJ1-6 and V is TRBV9; weak D call: TRBD1 (5 bases). The germline CDR1 and CDR2 sequences are SGDLS and YYNGEE. Between the trimmed V and J ends, which lost 2 bases and 8 bases, there was a span of 8 bases. The CDR3 loop spans 13 amino acids. In DNA form, the CDR3 reads TGTGCCAGCAGCGTCATACAGGATTCACCCCTCCACTTT. Its protein product is CASSVIQDSPLHF.

The V gene is TRBV20-1, the J gene TRBJ2-3; tentative D call: TRBD1 (7 bases). The DNA end favors TRBJ2-7, so the J call may be wrong. CDR3 size: 15 residues. CDR1 and CDR2 (germline): DFQATT, SNEGSKA (reference sequence). The CDR3: CSARPPTGWDFEQYV. The CDR3 nucleotides read TGCAGCGCTAGACCACCGACAGGGTGGGACTTCGAGCAGTACGTC.

This CDR3 reads CASTPSGLYYYGYTF. CDR3 bases: TGTGCCAGCACTCCCTCTGGCCTATACTACTATGGCTACACCTTC. This chain joins TRBV6-2 or TRBV6-3 and TRBJ1-2, with D unresolved. Germline V lookup: CDR1 MNHEY, CDR2 SVGEGT. Deletions cut 7 bases from V and 3 bases from J, with 18 bases between. The CDR3 totals 15 residues.

As to this clone: The conserved phenylalanine or tryptophan normally closing the CDR3 is absent here, so this likely arose from a read error. This chain uses TRBV19 with TRBJ2-1, with 11 bases that match TRBD2. The CDR3 totals 18 residues. CDR1 and CDR2 (germline): LNHDA, SQIVND (reference sequence). V lost 3 bases and J lost 1; bases outside the gene matches: 8. The CDR3 DNA follows: TGTGCCAGTAGTATGAAGGGACTAGCGGTTCTATCCTACAATGAGCAGTTCTTG. Encoded protein: CASSMKGLAVLSYNEQFL.

By frequency in the sample, this clone is medium-sized. This chain uses TRBV19 with TRBJ2-1; no reliable D call. From germline, CDR1 is LNHDA and CDR2 SQIVND (reference sequence). Deletions cut 3 bases from V and 0 bases from J, with 9 bases between. The CDR3 has 15 residues. The CDR3 DNA reads TGTGCCAGTAGTATTGGGATTGCCTCCTACAATGAGCAGTTCTTC. Translating gives CASSIGIASYNEQFF.

This clone was observed at least ten times. A much bigger clone sits one base away, suggesting this may be a read error. The rearrangement uses TRBV6-4 and TRBJ1-4; 7 positions agree with TRBD1. CDR3 size: 13 residues. The germline CDR1 and CDR2 sequences are MRHNA and SNTAGT. V shed 2 bases and J 12 bases; nucleotides not matched to a gene: 6. The CDR3 nucleotides read TGTGCCAGCAGTGACAGGGGGCGGGAAGAACTGTTTTTT. The encoded protein is CASSDRGREELFF.

In this sample, this clone turned up many times. J is TRBJ2-5 and V is TRBV3-1, with TRBD1 as a possible D gene (6 bases). This CDR3 comprises 16 residues. In germline, CDR1 is LGHDT, CDR2 YNNKEL (reference sequence). The ends were cut back, 0 bases at V and 1 base at J, with 12 bases in the middle. CDR3 residues: CASSQDLGQIQETQYF. The CDR3 DNA follows: TGTGCCAGCAGCCAAGATCTTGGACAGATCCAAGAGACCCAGTACTTC.

The gene calls are TRBV30 and TRBJ2-7, with D maybe TRBD1 (6 bases). From germline, CDR1 is GTSNPN and CDR2 SVGIG (reference sequence). The CDR3 runs 14 residues. With 0 bases removed from V and 5 bases from J, the gap between germline ends came to 14 bases. CDR3 region: CAWSVGAGIHEQYF. The CDR3 coding sequence is TGTGCCTGGAGTGTGGGGGCAGGGATCCACGAGCAGTACTTC.

This clone showed up just a few times. The chain joins TRBV6-2 or TRBV6-3 to TRBJ2-1; unclear D gene. The V end was cut by 5 bases, the J end by 2 bases, with 16 bases between. Germline CDR1 MNHEY, CDR2 SVGEGT. The CDR3 runs to 16 residues. The DNA for the CDR3 is TGTGCCAGCAGTACGAGACTCCCTCAGGCCTACAATGAGCAGTTCTTC. This gives the protein CASSTRLPQAYNEQFF.

This clone was counted many times. V gene TRBV5-1 combines with J gene TRBJ2-3, with 10 bases aligning to TRBD2. From germline, CDR1 is SGHRS and CDR2 YFSETQ. CDR3 length: 16 amino acids. V shed 4 bases, J shed 0 bases, and the junction held 5 bases outside the gene matches. CDR3 sequence reads: CASSKLAGGSTDTQYF. CDR3 DNA sequence: TGCGCCAGCAGCAAGTTAGCGGGAGGAAGCACAGATACGCAGTATTTT.

By its share, this clone is medium-sized. The rearrangement joins TRBV6-1 to TRBJ2-3; TRBD2 is a possible D gene (6 bases). Germline V gives CDR1 MNHNS, CDR2 SASEGT. V lost 7 bases, J lost 3 bases, and 14 bases lay in between. The CDR3 is 14 amino acids. This CDR3 reads CASIREVGTDTQYF. The CDR3 DNA follows: TGTGCCAGCATAAGGGAGGTTGGGACAGATACGCAGTATTTT.

Judged by abundance, this clone is medium-sized (0.01 to 0.1%). The V and J genes are TRBV7-3 and TRBJ2-3; 8 positions match TRBD2. CDR3 size: 15 residues. The germline gives CDR1 SGHTA, CDR2 FQGTGA. J was trimmed by 4 bases and V by 5 bases; bases with no gene match: 8. CDR3 DNA sequence: TGTGCCAGCAGCCAGGTTGCGGGAGGATCAGATACGCAGTATTTT. It is translated as CASSQVAGGSDTQYF.

CDR3 region: CASSELGDTQYF. The CDR3 DNA reads TGCGCCAGCAGCGAGCTGGGAGATACGCAGTATTTT. V is TRBV5-1 and J is TRBJ2-3, with D unresolved. Germline CDR1 and CDR2: SGHRS and YFSETQ. This CDR3 is built from 12 residues. Trimming pared 4 bases from V and 5 bases from J, leaving 8 bases between.

This clone was observed many times. This chain connects TRBV18 to TRBJ2-7, with TRBD2 identical over 11 bases. The CDR3 covers 16 residues. Trimming at V came to 3 bases and at J to 5 bases, leaving 9 bases not matched to a gene. Germline assignment: CDR1 KGHSH and CDR2 LQKENI. In DNA form, the CDR3 reads TGTGCCAGCTCACCTCTTAGCGGGAGGGCTCCCCACGAGCAGTACTTC. It codes for CASSPLSGRAPHEQYF. The variable domain in full, with the rest retrieved from reference TRBV18 and TRBJ2-7, is NAGVMQNPRHLVRRRGQEARLRCSPMKGHSHVYWYRQLPEEGLKFMVYLQKENIIDESGMPKERFSAEFPKEGPSILRIQQVVRGDSAAYFCASSPLSGRAPHEQYFGPGTRLTVT.

Within the sample, this clone is medium-sized. The V and J genes are TRBV6-1 and TRBJ2-7; tentatively, D is TRBD2 (5 bases). Trimming took 5 bases from V and 2 from J, leaving 16 bases between them. CDR1 is MNHNS, CDR2 SASEGT, per germline. This CDR3 spans 15 amino acids. CDR3 region: CASSYFRETTYEQYF. DNA for the CDR3: TGTGCCAGCAGTTATTTTAGGGAGACCACCTACGAGCAGTACTTC.

The genes are TRBV6-1 and TRBJ1-5; 10 nucleotides match TRBD1. Trimming took 6 bases from V and 6 from J; bases not matched to a gene: 8. Germline assignment: CDR1 MNHNS and CDR2 SASEGT. There are 15 residues in the CDR3. This CDR3 is CASSPGQGGGQPQHF. The CDR3 bases are TGTGCCAGCAGCCCCGGACAGGGGGGAGGTCAGCCCCAGCATTTT.

This chain connects TRBV7-2 to TRBJ2-7; D might be TRBD2 (6 bases). CDR1 SGHTA and CDR2 FQGNSA come from the germline V gene. V lost 3 bases, J lost 5 bases, and 17 bases lay in between. This CDR3 is built from 15 residues. The chain's CDR3 is CASSFSTAGRNEQYF. CDR3 coding DNA: TGTGCCAGCAGCTTTAGTACGGCGGGAAGGAACGAGCAGTACTTC.

This clone has a handful of counts. A junction boundary mismatches the germline segment, possibly from a read error. The rearrangement uses TRBV28 and TRBJ2-5; 7 nucleotides match TRBD1. The CDR3 length is 16 residues. The germline V gene has CDR1 MDHEN and CDR2 SYDVKM. The CDR3: CASSSSGQREEETQYF. In DNA, the CDR3 is TGTGCCAGCAGTTCATCGGGACAGCGAGAGGAAGAGACACAGTACTTC.

By share of the sample, this clone is medium-sized. The genes are TRBV6-1 and TRBJ2-1; weak D call: TRBD2 (5 bases). CDR3 length: 14 residues. V was clipped by 5 bases and J by 9 bases, with 17 bases between them. CDR1 MNHNS and CDR2 SASEGT come from the germline V gene. The CDR3 is CASSTIDYGIEQFF. The CDR3 coding sequence is TGTGCCAGCAGTACCATAGACTATGGCATTGAGCAGTTCTTC.

Judged by abundance, this clone is medium-sized. The rearrangement uses TRBV6-1 and TRBJ2-6; D might be TRBD2 (5 bases). Germline CDR1 is MNHNS and CDR2 is SASEGT. V lost 5 bases and J 0 bases, leaving 8 bases between the germline ends. The CDR3 contains 15 residues. Written as DNA, the CDR3 is TGTGCCAGCAGTCCGGGGTTCTCTGGGGCCAACGTCCTGACTTTC. Amino acids: CASSPGFSGANVLTF.

This clone was recorded at least ten times. The V call is TRBV9, the J call TRBJ2-2, with 12 positions matching TRBD2. CDR1 SGDLS and CDR2 YYNGEE come from the germline V gene. The CDR3 runs to 16 residues. Unmatched junction bases numbered 6, after V lost 3 bases and J lost 6 bases. The CDR3 coding sequence is TGTGCCAGCAGCGCGAGACTAGCGGGAGACGCCGGGGAGCTGTTTTTT. Its protein is CASSARLAGDAGELFF.

The rearrangement uses TRBV6-5 and TRBJ2-2; D may correspond to TRBD1 or TRBD2 (5 bases each). The germline V and J ends were trimmed by 0 bases and 2 bases, with 7 bases remaining between them. The CDR3 consists of 15 residues. Germline V gene data show CDR1 as MNHEY and CDR2 as SVGAGI. CDR3 sequence: CASSYSRGNTGELFF. As DNA, the CDR3 is TGTGCCAGCAGTTACTCGAGGGGTAACACCGGGGAGCTGTTTTTT.

V and J are TRBV27 and TRBJ2-3, with TRBD2 as a possible D gene (5 bases). V lost 4 bases to trimming and J lost 9 bases, with 20 bases between them. Germline loops: CDR1 MNHEY, CDR2 SMNVEV (reference sequence). CDR3 length: 15 residues. The CDR3 sequence is CASSSRESPAYTQYF. CDR3 coding DNA: TGTGCCAGCAGTTCCCGGGAATCCCCGGCATACACGCAGTATTTT.

Concerning this clone itself: The junction shows a germline mismatch at one end, possibly a read error. The chain combines TRBV5-1 with TRBJ2-5; 8 bases line up with TRBD2. Germline CDR1 and CDR2: SGHRS and YFSETQ. The CDR3 is 16 amino acids. CDR3 region: CASSLAGSGSGETKYF. In DNA, the CDR3 is TGCGCCAGCAGCTTGGCCGGTAGCGGTAGCGGGGAGACCAAGTACTTC.

The chain links TRBV6-1 to TRBJ1-5; D is ambiguous. The CDR3 spans 13 residues. V lost 1 base and J 5 bases, leaving 6 bases between the germline ends. Germline V CDR1 and CDR2: MNHNS, SASEGT. CDR3 DNA sequence: TGTGCCAGCAGTGAAGGTCGGTATCAGCCCCAGCATTTT. Translation gives CASSEGRYQPQHF.

Judged by abundance, this clone is medium-sized. The rearrangement links TRBV11-2 to TRBJ2-3, with D perhaps TRBD1 (6 bases). Germline CDR1 and CDR2: SGHAT and FQNNGV. The V and J ends lost 5 bases and 8 bases respectively, with 11 bases between them. The CDR3 extends over 12 amino acids. The DNA of the CDR3 is TGTGCCAGCAGCCAATTACAGGGTACGCAGTATTTT. The encoded protein is CASSQLQGTQYF.

At least ten counts were recorded for this clone. The chain employs TRBV4-2 and TRBJ2-1, with TRBD2 matching 11 bases. J lost 9 bases, V lost 1 base, and 5 bases had no gene match. Germline V gene sequence: CDR1 LGHNA, CDR2 YNFKEQ. The CDR3 consists of 15 residues. The CDR3, as DNA: TGTGCCAGCAGCCAAGCCGGGACTAGCGGAGGTGAGCAGTTCTTC. Its translation is CASSQAGTSGGEQFF.

CDR3 in DNA: TGCAGTGCTAGGATCCGCGGACTAGCGACCTACGAGCAGTACTTC. Its translation: CSARIRGLATYEQYF. The V and J genes are TRBV20-1 and TRBJ2-7; 9 nucleotides line up with TRBD2. V shed 3 bases and J 2 bases; nucleotides not matched to a gene: 8. Germline assignment: CDR1 DFQATT and CDR2 SNEGSKA (reference sequence). The CDR3 is 15 amino acids.

There are a few counts of this clone. The chain carries TRBV12-3 or TRBV12-4 and TRBJ2-3; 10 bases map to TRBD1. The CDR3 runs to 15 residues. The V and J ends lost 6 bases and 5 bases, in that order; junction bases with no gene match: 8. The CDR3 is CASSLDRGPIDTQYF. The DNA for the CDR3 is TGTGCCAGCAGCCTTGACAGGGGGCCTATAGATACGCAGTATTTT.

This clone showed up many times. The V gene is TRBV3-1, the J gene TRBJ1-2; a possible D gene is TRBD1 (5 bases). The V gene lost 0 bases and the J gene lost 3 bases, with 20 bases spanning the gap. The V gene's germline CDR1 is LGHDT and CDR2 YNNKEL (reference sequence). This CDR3 comprises 18 residues. CDR3 DNA: TGTGCCAGCAGCCAAGATGGGTGGACACCCCTTGGGGACTATGGCTACACCTTC. This gives the protein CASSQDGWTPLGDYGYTF.